The 23 T cell receptor beta chains below were found in one sample sequenced in a study of blood T cell repertoires in COVID-19. Clones were read by immunoSEQ multiplex PCR, and TCRdb kept only the in-frame ones, dropping some. Here the sample spans a few hundred thousand clones, approximately 86% being singletons. The sample consisted of peripheral blood. The receptors were gathered from a woman aged 65 to 85 with active or convalescent COVID-19.

The chain has TRBV10-3 and TRBJ1-3; unclear D gene. Germline lookup yields CDR1 ENHRY and CDR2 SYGVKD. The CDR3 spans 12 residues. The CDR3 DNA reads TGTGCGTCCGGGAGGGAGTTGAACACCATATATTTT. Translating gives CASGRELNTIYF.

The chain is built from TRBV7-6 and TRBJ1-1; D remains ambiguous. CDR1 is SGHVS, CDR2 FNYEAQ, per germline. The CDR3 sequence is 16 residues long. Trimming removed 1 base from V and 1 base from J, with 13 bases in between. Here the CDR3 reads CASSLEPGRKNTEAFF. CDR3 nucleotides: TGTGCCAGCAGCTTAGAGCCTGGCAGGAAGAACACTGAAGCTTTCTTT.

This clone was counted between two and nine times. The V call is TRBV3-1 (or the pseudogene TRBV3-2), the J call TRBJ2-3; D is undetermined. This CDR3 has 14 residues. Germline V lookup: CDR1 LGHDT, CDR2 YNNKEL (reference sequence). The V gene lost 8 bases and the J gene lost 12 bases, with 24 bases spanning the gap. CDR3 nucleotides: TGTGCCAGCGCCCCTCGAGGCGGCTCGGCCGCTCAGTATTTT. This sequence encodes CASAPRGGSAAQYF.

The chain has TRBV7-8 and TRBJ2-1; D is unclear. Germline assignment: CDR1 SGHVS and CDR2 FQNEAQ. Trimming shortened V by 0 bases and J by 12 bases, and 12 bases separated the two germline ends. CDR3 length: 13 amino acids. CDR3 loop: CASSLALQRGQFF. The CDR3 nucleotides are TGTGCCAGCAGCTTAGCGCTCCAGCGCGGGCAGTTCTTC.

V and J are TRBV12-3 or TRBV12-4 and TRBJ1-2; 7 positions agree with TRBD1. The junction had 3 bases not matched to a gene; V was cut back by 6 bases and J by 8 bases. The CDR3 is 11 amino acids. The DNA for the CDR3 is TGTGCCAGCAGATCGGACAGGGGCTACACCTTC. Residues: CASRSDRGYTF.

The rearrangement uses TRBV6-5 and TRBJ1-3, with 8 bases fitting TRBD1. V was clipped by 10 bases and J by 6 bases; unmatched bases: 8. Germline CDR1 is MNHEY and CDR2 is SVGAGI. This CDR3 contains 13 residues. This CDR3 is CATVDRGKNTIYF. CDR3 bases: TGTGCCACCGTAGACAGGGGTAAAAACACCATATATTTT.

This clone has a single count. The chain has TRBV15 and TRBJ1-5; maybe TRBD1 (6 bases). Germline loops: CDR1 LNHNV, CDR2 YYDKDF (reference sequence). V shed 3 bases and J shed 3 bases, with 15 bases lying between them. The CDR3 is 16 amino acids. This chain's CDR3 is CATSSPGGRFNQPQHF. CDR3 nucleotides: TGTGCCACCAGCAGCCCTGGGGGCAGGTTCAATCAGCCCCAGCATTTT.

The chain couples TRBV15 to TRBJ2-5; D might be TRBD1 (5 bases). V was trimmed by 0 bases and J by 4 bases, leaving 18 bases between them. The CDR3 runs 17 residues. From germline, CDR1 is LNHNV and CDR2 YYDKDF (reference sequence). The DNA for the CDR3 is TGTGCCACCAGCAGAGATTGGATCCTTACAGGTGTAGAGACCCAGTACTTC. This encodes CATSRDWILTGVETQYF.

In its sample, this clone was seen a few times. The genes are TRBV6-5 and TRBJ1-2; D perhaps matches TRBD1 (5 bases). Germline assignment: CDR1 MNHEY and CDR2 SVGAGI. This CDR3 has 12 residues. V was pared by 5 bases and J by 4 bases, with 8 bases between. The CDR3, as DNA: TGTGCCAGCAGTATAGACAGCTATGGCTACACCTTC. This translates into CASSIDSYGYTF.

This clone was seen only a few times. This chain joins TRBV6-5 and TRBJ2-1, with 8 bases aligning to TRBD2. Germline V gives CDR1 MNHEY, CDR2 SVGAGI. Unmatched junction bases numbered 9, after V lost 8 bases and J lost 6 bases. The CDR3 loop spans 14 amino acids. The CDR3 DNA is TGTGCCAGCCGGCGGGGGGCGTATAGCAATGAGCAGTTCTTC. Amino acids: CASRRGAYSNEQFF.

The chain carries TRBV5-6 and TRBJ2-5, with 7 positions matching TRBD1. Trimming cost V 3 bases and J 2 bases; bases outside gene matches: 7. Germline values: CDR1 SGHDT, CDR2 YYEEEE. The CDR3 has 15 residues. CDR3 nucleotide sequence: TGTGCCAGCAGCTACTTTCGGACAGGACAAGAGACCCAGTACTTC. Translation: CASSYFRTGQETQYF.

The chain has TRBV2 and TRBJ1-5, with D unclear. Trimming shortened V by 3 bases and J by 7 bases, and 10 bases separated the two germline ends. Germline assignment: CDR1 SNHLY and CDR2 FYNNEI. This CDR3 comprises 13 residues. For the CDR3, the DNA is TGTGCCAGCAGTGAGGGTATGCGGCAGCCCCAGCATTTT. Residues: CASSEGMRQPQHF.

The chain couples TRBV15 to TRBJ1-2; TRBD1 agrees at 7 bases. Looked up from germline, CDR1 is LNHNV and CDR2 is YYDKDF (reference sequence). The CDR3 is made up of 15 amino acids. V was clipped by 4 bases and J by 3 bases; unmatched bases: 8. This chain's CDR3 is CATSTPTGIDYGYTF. CDR3 DNA: TGTGCCACCAGCACCCCGACAGGGATCGACTATGGCTACACCTTC.

The chain employs TRBV7-9 and TRBJ1-2; 7 positions agree with TRBD1. This CDR3 is 13 amino acids long. Looked up from germline, CDR1 is SEHNR and CDR2 is FQNEAQ (reference sequence). Trimming took 7 bases from V and 6 from J; bases not matched to a gene: 8. This chain's CDR3 is CASNPTGEDGYTF. In DNA, the CDR3 is TGTGCCAGCAACCCCACAGGGGAGGATGGCTACACCTTC. Supplemented by reference TRBV7-9 and TRBJ1-2, the full variable domain reads DTGVSQNPRHKITKRGQNVTFRCDPISEHNRLYWYRQTLGQGPEFLTYFQNEAQLEKSRLLSDRFSAERPKGSFSTLEIQRTEQGDSAMYLCASNPTGEDGYTFGSGTRLTVV.

This clone showed up just once. The chain employs TRBV7-2 and TRBJ1-1, with D perhaps TRBD1 (5 bases). The CDR3 sequence is 14 residues long. Germline CDR1 SGHTA, CDR2 FQGNSA. V was shortened by 2 bases and J by 1 base, with 8 bases between the two germline ends. CDR3 nucleotides: TGTGCCAGCAGCTTAACCGACAGGAACACTGAAGCTTTCTTT. Protein sequence: CASSLTDRNTEAFF.

The V gene is TRBV25-1, the J gene TRBJ2-1; TRBD2 might be the D (7 bases). Germline V lookup: CDR1 MGHDK, CDR2 SYGVNS. The ends were cut back, 7 bases at V and 8 bases at J, with 21 bases in the middle. The CDR3 is 15 amino acids. The CDR3 loop is CASIGAGGPPYEQFF. The CDR3 DNA reads as TGTGCCAGCATAGGAGCCGGGGGGCCCCCGTATGAGCAGTTCTTC.

The chain has TRBV3-1 (or the pseudogene TRBV3-2) and TRBJ2-3; 10 bases match TRBD2. CDR1 LGHDT and CDR2 YNNKEL come from the germline V gene (reference sequence). The CDR3 is made up of 15 amino acids. V dropped 3 bases and J dropped 4; count of bases not matched to a gene: 4. The CDR3 sequence is CASSHYGTSADTQYF. In DNA, the CDR3 is TGTGCCAGCAGCCATTACGGGACTAGCGCAGATACGCAGTATTTT.

The V call is TRBV6-5, the J call TRBJ2-1, with TRBD1 matching over 9 bases. J gave up 9 bases and V 6 bases, and 12 bases lay outside the gene matches. CDR3 length: 15 amino acids. Germline V gene lookup returns CDR1 MNHEY and CDR2 SVGAGI. This chain's CDR3 is CASSQGTGMWGEQFF. The CDR3 DNA is TGTGCCAGCAGCCAGGGGACAGGGATGTGGGGTGAGCAGTTCTTC.

The chain employs TRBV7-2 and TRBJ2-3; 8 bases map to TRBD2. Germline CDR1 is SGHTA and CDR2 is FQGNSA. V trimming: 10 bases; J trimming: 2 bases; junction bases outside the gene matches: 11. The CDR3 consists of 15 residues. The CDR3 nucleotides read TGTGCCACCAAAATTCGGGGGGGCCTCACAGATACGCAGTATTTT. Its protein is CATKIRGGLTDTQYF.

This clone was seen just once. This chain joins TRBV5-1 and TRBJ1-2; 7 positions match TRBD1. With V trimmed by 4 bases and J by 3 bases, 3 bases remained unmatched. CDR1 is SGHRS and CDR2 is YFSETQ in the germline V gene. This CDR3 spans 13 amino acids. CDR3 DNA: TGCGCCAGCAGCCAAGGACAGGACTATGGCTACACCTTC. Its translation is CASSQGQDYGYTF.

The chain links TRBV6-5 to TRBJ1-2; no firm D call. CDR3 size: 14 residues. Germline values: CDR1 MNHEY, CDR2 SVGAGI. V was trimmed by 2 bases and J by 4 bases, leaving 11 bases between them. The CDR3 DNA sequence: TGTGCCAGCAGTTACCGGGAAGATTTCTATGGCTACACCTTC. Amino acids: CASSYREDFYGYTF.

CDR3 region: CASSYHNRGYEQYF. Here the CDR3 DNA reads TGTGCCAGCAGTTACCATAACAGGGGCTACGAGCAGTACTTC. The rearrangement uses TRBV6-6 and TRBJ2-7; 7 positions agree with TRBD1. V gave up 2 bases and J gave up 3 bases; unmatched junction bases: 4. The germline CDR1 and CDR2 sequences are MNHNY and SVGAGI (reference sequence). The CDR3 contains 14 residues.

The rearrangement uses TRBV7-2 and TRBJ1-2, with D perhaps TRBD1 (6 bases). Trimming shortened V by 6 bases and J by 1 base, and 12 bases separated the two germline ends. This CDR3 is 14 amino acids long. Germline V lookup: CDR1 SGHTA, CDR2 FQGNSA. The CDR3 DNA is TGTGCCAGCAGATTCAAGGGGGATAACTATGGCTACACCTTC. Protein product: CASRFKGDNYGYTF. The full variable domain, in which reference TRBV7-2 and TRBJ1-2 provide the parts outside the CDR3, is GAGVSQSPSNKVTEKGKDVELRCDPISGHTALYWYRQSLGQGLEFLIYFQGNSAPDKSGLPSDRFSAERTGGSVSTLTIQRTQQEDSAVYLCASRFKGDNYGYTFGSGTRLTVV.